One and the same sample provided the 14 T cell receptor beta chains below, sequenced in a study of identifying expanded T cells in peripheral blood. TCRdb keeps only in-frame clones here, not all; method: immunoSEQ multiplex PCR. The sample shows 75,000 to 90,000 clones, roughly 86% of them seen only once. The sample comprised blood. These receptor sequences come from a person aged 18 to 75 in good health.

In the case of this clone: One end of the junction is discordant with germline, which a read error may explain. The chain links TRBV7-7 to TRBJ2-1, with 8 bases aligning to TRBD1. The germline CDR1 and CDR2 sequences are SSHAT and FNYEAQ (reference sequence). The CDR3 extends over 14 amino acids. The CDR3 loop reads CASSPQGAGNEQFF. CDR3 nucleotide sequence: TGTGCTAGCAGCCCCCAGGGGGCGGGGAATGAGCAGTTCTTC.

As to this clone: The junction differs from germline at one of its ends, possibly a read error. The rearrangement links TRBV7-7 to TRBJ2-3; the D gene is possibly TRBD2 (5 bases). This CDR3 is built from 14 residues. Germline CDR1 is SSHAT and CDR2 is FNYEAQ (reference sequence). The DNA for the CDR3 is TGTGCTAGCAGTTTAAGGACTGGCACAGATACGCAGTATTTT. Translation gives CASSLRTGTDTQYF.

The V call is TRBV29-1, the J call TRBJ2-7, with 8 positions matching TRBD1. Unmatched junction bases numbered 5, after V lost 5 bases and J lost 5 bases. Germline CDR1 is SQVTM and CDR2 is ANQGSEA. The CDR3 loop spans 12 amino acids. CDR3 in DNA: TGCAGCGTTCGGACAGGGACGGACGAGCAGTACTTC. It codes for CSVRTGTDEQYF.

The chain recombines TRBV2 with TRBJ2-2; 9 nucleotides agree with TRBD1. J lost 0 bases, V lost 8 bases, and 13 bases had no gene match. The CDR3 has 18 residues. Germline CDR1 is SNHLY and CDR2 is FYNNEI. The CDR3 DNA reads TGTGCCAGCGCTCCGGGACAGGGTATAGAGTCGAACACCGGGGAGCTGTTTTTT. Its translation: CASAPGQGIESNTGELFF.

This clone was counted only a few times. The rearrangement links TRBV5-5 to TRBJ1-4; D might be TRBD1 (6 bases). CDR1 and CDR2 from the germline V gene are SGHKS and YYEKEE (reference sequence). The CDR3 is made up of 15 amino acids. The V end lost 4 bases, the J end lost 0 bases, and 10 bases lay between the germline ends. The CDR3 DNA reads TGTGCCAGCAGCAACAGGGTTGCAACTAATGAAAAACTGTTTTTT. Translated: CASSNRVATNEKLFF.

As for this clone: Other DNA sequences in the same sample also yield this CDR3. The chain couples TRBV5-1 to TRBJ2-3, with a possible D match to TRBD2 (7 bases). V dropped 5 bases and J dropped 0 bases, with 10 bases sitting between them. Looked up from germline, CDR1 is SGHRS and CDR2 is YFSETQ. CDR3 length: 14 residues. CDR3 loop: CASRGGPSTDTQYF. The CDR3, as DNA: TGCGCCAGCAGGGGGGGGCCGAGCACAGATACGCAGTATTTT.

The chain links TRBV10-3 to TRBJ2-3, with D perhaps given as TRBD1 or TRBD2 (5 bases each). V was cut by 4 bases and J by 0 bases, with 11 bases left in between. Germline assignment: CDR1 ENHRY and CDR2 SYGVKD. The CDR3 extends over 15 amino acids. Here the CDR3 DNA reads TGTGCCATCAGTGGGGGGAGAACTAGCACAGATACGCAGTATTTT. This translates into CAISGGRTSTDTQYF.

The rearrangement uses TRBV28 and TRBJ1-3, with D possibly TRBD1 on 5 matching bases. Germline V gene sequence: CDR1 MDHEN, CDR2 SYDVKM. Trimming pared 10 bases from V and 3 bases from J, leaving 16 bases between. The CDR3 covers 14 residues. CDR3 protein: CATNAGGDGNTIYF. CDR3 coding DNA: TGTGCCACCAATGCGGGGGGTGATGGAAACACCATATATTTT.

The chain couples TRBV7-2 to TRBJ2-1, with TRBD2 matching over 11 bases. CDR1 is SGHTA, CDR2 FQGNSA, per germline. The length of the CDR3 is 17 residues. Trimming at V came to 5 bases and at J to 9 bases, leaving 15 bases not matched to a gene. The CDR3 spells CASSPGVGLAGGAEQFF. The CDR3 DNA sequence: TGTGCCAGCAGCCCAGGGGTTGGGCTAGCGGGAGGAGCTGAGCAGTTCTTC.

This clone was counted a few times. The CDR3 bases are TGTGCCAGTAGTATCGGAGGAACCGGGGAGCTGTTTTTT. This encodes CASSIGGTGELFF. The chain has TRBV19 and TRBJ2-2; the D gene is possibly TRBD2 (5 bases). Germline assignment: CDR1 LNHDA and CDR2 SQIVND (reference sequence). The germline V and J ends were trimmed by 3 bases and 5 bases, with 7 bases remaining between them. CDR3 length: 13 amino acids.

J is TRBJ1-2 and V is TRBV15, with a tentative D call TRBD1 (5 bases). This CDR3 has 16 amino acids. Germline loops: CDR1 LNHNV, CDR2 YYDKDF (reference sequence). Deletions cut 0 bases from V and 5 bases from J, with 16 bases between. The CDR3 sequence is CATSRDVEGSGYGYTF. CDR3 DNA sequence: TGTGCCACCAGCAGAGATGTTGAGGGGTCCGGTTATGGCTACACCTTC.

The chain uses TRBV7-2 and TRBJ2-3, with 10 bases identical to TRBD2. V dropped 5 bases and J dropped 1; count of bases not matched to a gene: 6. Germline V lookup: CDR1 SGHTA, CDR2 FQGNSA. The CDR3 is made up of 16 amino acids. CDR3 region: CASSREREGGTDTQYF. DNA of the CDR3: TGTGCCAGCAGCCGAGAGCGGGAGGGGGGCACAGATACGCAGTATTTT.

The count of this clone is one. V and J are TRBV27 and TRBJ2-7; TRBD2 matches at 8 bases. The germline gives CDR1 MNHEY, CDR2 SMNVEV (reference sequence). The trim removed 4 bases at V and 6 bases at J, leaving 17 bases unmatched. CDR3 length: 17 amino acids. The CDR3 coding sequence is TGTGCCAGCAGTTCTACCATATTGAGCGGGAGCAAGCCCGAGCAGTACTTC. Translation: CASSSTILSGSKPEQYF.

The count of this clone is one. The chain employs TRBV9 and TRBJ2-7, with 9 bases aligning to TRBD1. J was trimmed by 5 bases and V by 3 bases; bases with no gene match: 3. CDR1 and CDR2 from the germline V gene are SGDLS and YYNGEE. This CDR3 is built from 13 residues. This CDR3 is CASSATGGDEQYF. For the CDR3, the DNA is TGTGCCAGCAGCGCGACAGGGGGGGACGAGCAGTACTTC. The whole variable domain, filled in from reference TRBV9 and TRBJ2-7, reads DSGVTQTPKHLITATGQRVTLRCSPRSGDLSVYWYQQSLDQGLQFLIQYYNGEERAKGNILERFSAQQFPDLHSELNLSSLELGDSALYFCASSATGGDEQYFGPGTRLTVT.